The 9 T cell receptor beta chains given below trace back to one sample, sequenced in a study of regulatory T cells in long-lasting Graves disease. Sequencing libraries for TCR beta were prepared with iRepertoire HTBI primers and Arm-PCR of CDR3 regions. Each CDR3 protein gets one entry after TCRdb re-called the multiplex PCR reads with MiXCR. This table has 300,000 to 400,000 distinct CDR3 sequences, 15% appearing once. Noted time point: newly diagnosed GD, antithyroid drugs for less than 3 months. Preparation of the TCR library used RNA extracted from PBMCs. This material consisted of peripheral blood mononuclear cells (PBMCs), taken at new diagnosis, from a patient treated with antithyroid drugs. The receptors were sampled from a female donor with Graves disease.

In this sample, this clonotype turned up many times. The genes are TRBV6-2 or TRBV6-3 and TRBJ2-3; the D gene is possibly TRBD1 (6 bases). Per the germline V gene, CDR1 is MNHEY and CDR2 is SVGEGT. V was shortened by 6 bases and J by 3 bases, with 10 bases between the two germline ends. The CDR3 has 13 amino acids. CDR3 bases: TGTGCCAGCAGCCGGACAGTTACAGATACGCAGTATTTT. It is translated as CASSRTVTDTQYF.

CDR3: CAWSGQGQGYTF. CDR3 nucleotides: TGTGCCTGGAGTGGACAGGGGCAGGGCTACACCTTC. The rearrangement uses TRBV30 and TRBJ1-2; 8 bases are a match to TRBD1. The CDR3 loop spans 12 amino acids. The trim removed 1 base at V and 8 bases at J, leaving 3 bases unmatched. Germline V gene data show CDR1 as GTSNPN and CDR2 as SVGIG (reference sequence).

V gene TRBV4-2 combines with J gene TRBJ2-1; TRBD1 agrees at 9 bases. The DNA end lines up better with TRBJ2-5; the J call may be wrong. The CDR3 loop spans 17 amino acids. Germline CDR1 is LGHNA and CDR2 is YNFKEQ. CDR3: CASSQAFPGQGQETQYF. The CDR3 DNA follows: TGTGCCAGCAGCCAAGCCTTCCCGGGACAGGGTCAAGAGACCCAGTACTTC.

The sample holds many counts of this clonotype. The chain recombines TRBV7-9 with TRBJ1-1; weak D call: TRBD1 (5 bases). V lost 1 base and J lost 1, with 16 bases in between. Germline CDR1 SEHNR, CDR2 FQNEAQ (reference sequence). The CDR3 has 17 residues. CDR3 in DNA: TGTGCCAGCAGCTTAGTACCGACGGGGCCCGGGAACACTGAAGCTTTCTTT. This gives the protein CASSLVPTGPGNTEAFF.

This clonotype was detected only a few times. The chain joins TRBV18 to TRBJ2-5; maybe TRBD1 (5 bases). Trimming stripped 6 bases from V and 0 bases from J, with 11 bases between. This CDR3 is 14 amino acids long. Germline V gives CDR1 KGHSH, CDR2 LQKENI. CDR3 amino acids: CASSIFRDQETQYF. In DNA form, the CDR3 reads TGTGCCAGCTCGATATTCAGGGACCAAGAGACCCAGTACTTC.

This clonotype was recorded at least ten times. V gene TRBV12-5 combines with J gene TRBJ2-1; the match to TRBD2 covers 9 bases. With V trimmed by 2 bases and J by 6 bases, 2 bases remained unmatched. Germline V gives CDR1 LGHNT, CDR2 FRNRAP. CDR3 length: 14 residues. The CDR3 sequence is CASGLFSGSNEQFF. The CDR3 coding sequence is TGTGCTAGTGGTTTGTTTAGCGGGAGCAATGAGCAGTTCTTC. The full variable domain, with the rest looked up from reference TRBV12-5 and TRBJ2-1, is DARVTQTPRHKVTEMGQEVTMRCQPILGHNTVFWYRQTMMQGLELLAYFRNRAPLDDSGMPKDRFSAEMPDATLATLKIQPSEPRDSAVYFCASGLFSGSNEQFFGPGTRLTVL.

About this clonotype: One end of the junction is discordant with germline, which a read error may explain. V gene TRBV9 combines with J gene TRBJ1-2, with TRBD1 matching over 7 bases. The CDR3 runs to 14 residues. CDR1 is SGDLS, CDR2 YYNGEE, per germline. The CDR3: CACSGSGGNYGYTF. The CDR3 bases are TGTGCCTGCAGCGGGTCAGGGGGTAACTATGGCTACACCTTC.

There are many counts of this clonotype. The chain couples TRBV30 to TRBJ1-5; the match to TRBD1 covers 7 bases. The CDR3 sequence is 13 residues long. Trimming removed 3 bases from V and 4 bases from J; junction bases left unmatched: 3. Germline CDR1 GTSNPN, CDR2 SVGIG (reference sequence). DNA of the CDR3: TGTGCCTGGAGCGCACAGGGGAATCAGCCCCAGCATTTT. This gives the protein CAWSAQGNQPQHF.

The chain joins TRBV12-5 to TRBJ1-1, with D possibly matching TRBD1 (5 bases). Trimming took 1 base from V and 8 from J, leaving 8 bases between them. Germline lookup yields CDR1 LGHNT and CDR2 FRNRAP. CDR3 length: 12 amino acids. CDR3 residues: CASGLGYREAFF. In DNA, the CDR3 is TGTGCTAGTGGTTTGGGCTACAGGGAAGCTTTCTTT.